The source of this T cell receptor beta chain is a study of radiation and T cells in renal cell carcinoma. Germline CDR1 reads MRHNA; CDR2 reads SNTAGT. With V trimmed by 2 bases and J by 3 bases, 7 bases remained unmatched. CDR3 length equals 16 residues. General study points: In blood, top tumor clones expanded by 2 weeks, shrinking by 4.

In the case of this clone: No antigen is known for it.

The protocol was immunoSEQ multiplex PCR, while the TCRdb copy is restricted to in-frame clones and leaves out a portion. Of 130,000 to 150,000 clones in the sample, approximately 86% are singletons; the top ten hold 15% to 20%. Time point defined: blood 4 weeks post-SBRT, at nephrectomy. Treatment meaning: 15 Gy SBRT to primary tumor, nephrectomy 4 weeks later. Nephrectomy followed 15 Gy stereotactic body radiation by 4 weeks. The tumor was a clear cell renal cell carcinoma. V and J are TRBV6-4 and TRBJ1-2; TRBD1 aligns across 9 bases. This receptor was taken from a woman in her 50s with renal cell carcinoma. The source was blood, collected from a patient whose treatment included radiotherapy and nephrectomy. CDR3 sequence reads: CASSDTNRGRDYGYTF. The CDR3 coding sequence is TGTGCCAGCAGTGACACTAACAGGGGGCGCGACTATGGCTACACCTTC.